The 17 T cell receptor beta chains reported below all come from one sample, sequenced in a study of identical twins. TCRdb recomputed calls from the 5' RACE reads with MiXCR, one row per CDR3 protein. The table includes roughly 1,500,000 distinct CDR3 sequences, about 31% detected once. Sequenced material: cord blood. The origin of the receptors is a newborn girl in good health.

Only a few counts were recorded for this clonotype. This chain joins TRBV6-2 or TRBV6-3 and TRBJ1-6; the D is unclear. Per germline, CDR1 MNHEY and CDR2 SVGEGT. With 2 bases removed from V and 5 bases from J, the gap between germline ends came to 10 bases. The CDR3 extends over 15 amino acids. The DNA of the CDR3 is TGTGCCAGCAGTTACGTCCGAGCTGATAATTCACCCCTCCACTTT. Translated: CASSYVRADNSPLHF.

This clonotype has more than one count but fewer than ten. This chain connects TRBV12-3 or TRBV12-4 to TRBJ1-4; D not certain. This CDR3 has 14 residues. V was cut by 6 bases and J by 8 bases, with 16 bases left in between. The CDR3 DNA reads TGTGCCAGCAGCCGGGTGGGTGTGCGGGAAAAACTGTTTTTT. Amino acid sequence: CASSRVGVREKLFF.

V gene TRBV5-1 combines with J gene TRBJ2-7; TRBD1 is a possible D gene (5 bases). Germline V gives CDR1 SGHRS, CDR2 YFSETQ. This CDR3 region has 14 residues. The ends were cut back, 4 bases at V and 2 bases at J, with 13 bases in the middle. CDR3 nucleotides: TGCGCCAGCAGCGGGGCGACGGAGACCTACGAGCAGTACTTC. Its translation: CASSGATETYEQYF.

A remark on this clonotype: A much larger clone is a single base away; this may be a read error. CDR3 nucleotide sequence: TGCGCCAGCAGCTTGGGGGCGGTCTCCTACGATGAGCAGTTCTTC. This gives the protein CASSLGAVSYDEQFF. The rearrangement uses TRBV5-1 and TRBJ2-1; D not certain. The germline V gene has CDR1 SGHRS and CDR2 YFSETQ. CDR3 length: 15 amino acids.

This clonotype was observed a few times. The chain links TRBV4-2 to TRBJ2-4; 11 bases agree with TRBD2. The J call may be mistaken, given a closer DNA end match to TRBJ2-7. Germline assignment: CDR1 LGHNA and CDR2 YNFKEQ. This CDR3 is 18 amino acids long. The CDR3 here is CASSQRRMTSGETYEQYF. In nucleotides, the CDR3 is TGTGCCAGCAGCCAGAGGAGAATGACTAGCGGGGAAACCTACGAGCAGTACTTC.

This clonotype was counted between two and nine times. CDR3 sequence reads: CSASKRTGAYEQYF. CDR3 nucleotides: TGCAGTGCTAGTAAGAGGACAGGGGCCTACGAGCAGTACTTC. The V call is TRBV20-1, the J call TRBJ2-7, with TRBD1 identical over 9 bases. V shed 3 bases, J shed 2 bases, and the junction held 5 bases outside the gene matches. Germline V gene data show CDR1 as DFQATT and CDR2 as SNEGSKA (reference sequence). CDR3 length: 14 amino acids.

This clonotype was recorded many times. The chain combines TRBV9 with TRBJ1-1, with 7 bases fitting TRBD1. Unmatched junction bases numbered 2, after V lost 2 bases and J lost 1 base. This CDR3 region has 14 residues. Germline CDR1 reads SGDLS; CDR2 reads YYNGEE. As DNA, the CDR3 is TGTGCCAGCAGCGTCCGGACAGGGAACACTGAAGCTTTCTTT. It translates to CASSVRTGNTEAFF.

There are a few counts of this clonotype. This chain joins TRBV7-2 and TRBJ2-7; D ambiguous. Per germline, CDR1 SGHTA and CDR2 FQGNSA. V was pared by 0 bases and J by 4 bases, with 4 bases between. The CDR3 has 12 residues. The CDR3 reads CASSLAMYEQYF. The CDR3 nucleotides are TGTGCCAGCAGCTTAGCGATGTACGAGCAGTACTTC.

This clonotype showed up just a few times. The gene calls are TRBV5-1 and TRBJ2-3, with D perhaps given as TRBD1 or TRBD2 (5 bases each). V gave up 0 bases and J gave up 1 base, with 12 bases separating them. This CDR3 has 16 residues. Germline V lookup: CDR1 SGHRS, CDR2 YFSETQ. CDR3 nucleotides: TGCGCCAGCAGCTTGGGTATTTTGGGGGGCACAGATACGCAGTATTTT. It specifies CASSLGILGGTDTQYF.

This clonotype occurred a few times. The CDR3 protein is CASSSPPGRGEKLFF. The CDR3 bases are TGTGCCAGCAGTTCCCCCCCAGGGAGAGGGGAAAAACTGTTTTTT. The chain has TRBV28 and TRBJ1-4; TRBD1 is a possible D gene (5 bases). Germline V CDR1 and CDR2: MDHEN, SYDVKM. The CDR3 runs to 15 residues. The V end was cut by 4 bases, the J end by 8 bases, with 17 bases between.

V usage is TRBV6-6 and J usage is TRBJ2-7; no firm D call. CDR1 is MNHNY and CDR2 is SVGAGI in the germline V gene (reference sequence). The V and J ends lost 6 bases and 2 bases respectively, with 17 bases between them. There are 15 residues in the CDR3. Here the CDR3 reads CASSPKGNWAYEQYF. Here the CDR3 DNA reads TGTGCCAGCAGCCCGAAGGGAAATTGGGCCTACGAGCAGTACTTC.

This clonotype was counted a few times. This rearrangement joins TRBV12-3 or TRBV12-4 to TRBJ2-1; 10 positions agree with TRBD2. The CDR3 extends over 16 amino acids. The V segment lost 5 bases and the J segment 2 bases; nucleotides outside the gene matches: 6. The CDR3 protein is CASSPGGTSAYNEQFF. CDR3 bases: TGTGCCAGCAGTCCAGGAGGGACTAGCGCCTACAATGAGCAGTTCTTC.

This clonotype has just a few counts. This chain connects TRBV20-1 to TRBJ1-2, with TRBD1 matching over 8 bases. V shed 8 bases, J shed 8 bases, and the junction held 7 bases outside the gene matches. The CDR3 has 11 residues. CDR1 is DFQATT and CDR2 is SNEGSKA in the germline V gene (reference sequence). The CDR3 spells CSIPGTGGYTF. CDR3 nucleotide sequence: TGCAGTATACCCGGGACAGGCGGCTACACCTTC.

This clonotype has only a few counts. The rearrangement links TRBV29-1 to TRBJ2-3; D assignment may be TRBD1 or TRBD2 (5 bases each). Trimming cost V 7 bases and J 2 bases, with 16 bases left between them. Germline lookup yields CDR1 SQVTM and CDR2 ANQGSEA. The CDR3 is 14 amino acids. The CDR3 DNA follows: TGCAGCGGTTTCGGGGCCAGTCTCACAGATACGCAGTATTTT. Protein product: CSGFGASLTDTQYF.

This chain uses TRBV10-3 with TRBJ2-1; 12 bases fit TRBD2. The V and J ends lost 1 base and 8 bases, in that order; junction bases with no gene match: 12. Germline V gene data show CDR1 as ENHRY and CDR2 as SYGVKD. This CDR3 spans 18 amino acids. The CDR3: CAISEYESSGRAGDEQFF. CDR3 DNA: TGTGCCATCAGTGAGTACGAATCTAGCGGGAGGGCCGGCGATGAGCAGTTCTTC.

DNA for the CDR3: TGTGCCAGCAGTGAATATCCGGGGTATAGCAATCAGCCCCAGCATTTT. This gives the protein CASSEYPGYSNQPQHF. The chain recombines TRBV6-1 with TRBJ1-5, with no clear D. The CDR3 runs to 16 residues. V was pared by 2 bases and J by 0 bases, with 11 bases between. The V gene's germline CDR1 is MNHNS and CDR2 SASEGT.

The CDR3 is CASSYKPLSYHPFSNTEAFF. CDR3 sequence (DNA): TGTGCCAGCAGTTACAAACCCCTCTCTTACCACCCATTCTCGAACACTGAAGCTTTCTTT. This rearrangement joins TRBV6-5 to TRBJ1-1; no definite D call. The CDR3 sequence is 20 residues long. Trimming shortened V by 2 bases and J by 1 base, and 26 bases separated the two germline ends. Germline CDR1 reads MNHEY; CDR2 reads SVGAGI.